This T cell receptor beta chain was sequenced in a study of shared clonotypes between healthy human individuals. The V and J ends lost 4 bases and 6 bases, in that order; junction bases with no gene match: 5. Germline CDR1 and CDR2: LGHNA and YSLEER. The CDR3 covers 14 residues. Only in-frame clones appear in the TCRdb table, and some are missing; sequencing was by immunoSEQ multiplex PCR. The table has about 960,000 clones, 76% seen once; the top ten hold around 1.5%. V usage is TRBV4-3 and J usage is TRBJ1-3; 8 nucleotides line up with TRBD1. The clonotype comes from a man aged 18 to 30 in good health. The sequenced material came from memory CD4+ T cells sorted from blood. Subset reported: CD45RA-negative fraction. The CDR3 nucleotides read TGCGCCAGCAGCCCGGGACAGGCTTTAAACACCATATATTTT. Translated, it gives CASSPGQALNTIYF.